The TCR beta chain under discussion was sequenced for a study of human T cells and chemical hapten exposure. Looking at the study overall: Patients having alopecia areata, totalis or universalis were mostly female.

Findings of the study overall: DPC sensitization produced no change in TCRs with frequency above 1 in 1000.

This clonotype was observed at least ten times. The antigen is undetermined. The study's library attached unique molecular identifiers to single cDNA molecules. TCRdb redid the calling of the RACE reads with MiXCR, one entry per CDR3 protein. This table holds approximately 80,000 distinct CDR3 sequences, roughly 10% found once. The time point here: patch test 2, 6 weeks after DPC sensitization. Treatment indicated: therapeutic diphenylcyclopropenone sensitization with weekly scalp DPC. The TCR originated in a woman aged 30 to 39 with alopecia areata. Some clones in this sample may be carry-over from other donors' samples. The starting material was whole blood, obtained in connection with sensitization to the hapten diphenylcyclopropenone (DPC).

The CDR3 DNA reads TGCAGTGCTAGATGGACTAGCGGGAGGGAGACCCAGTACTTC. Translated, it gives CSARWTSGRETQYF. The chain carries TRBV20-1 and TRBJ2-5; 14 bases are a match to TRBD2. The CDR3 length is 14 residues. The V and J ends lost 2 bases and 5 bases, in that order; junction bases with no gene match: 1. Germline CDR1 DFQATT, CDR2 SNEGSKA (reference sequence).